Shown below are 32 T cell receptor beta chains from a single sample sequenced in a study of blood T cell repertoires in COVID-19. TCRdb's copy holds only in-frame clones and misses some; the assay was immunoSEQ multiplex PCR. The sample lists under 250,000 clones, 70% to 90% seen once, with under 14% in the top ten. Material for sequencing was PBMCs or T cells enriched from blood (not recorded which). The receptors derive from a man younger than 45 who had recovered from COVID-19.

The chain carries TRBV7-8 and TRBJ2-1; the D gene is possibly TRBD1 (6 bases). Per the germline V gene, CDR1 is SGHVS and CDR2 is FQNEAQ. This CDR3 is 14 amino acids long. With 5 bases removed from V and 9 bases from J, the gap between germline ends came to 17 bases. The CDR3 region has the DNA TGTGCCAGCAGCGGAACACAGGGTTGGGTTGAGCAGTTCTTC. It is translated as CASSGTQGWVEQFF.

This clone came up once. The chain links TRBV11-1 to TRBJ1-3; possible D gene TRBD1, 5 bases. Looked up from germline, CDR1 is SGHAT and CDR2 is FQDESV (reference sequence). This CDR3 has 15 residues. The V end was cut by 7 bases, the J end by 0 bases, with 13 bases between. CDR3 loop: CASTLTEHSGNTIYF. DNA of the CDR3: TGTGCCAGCACCCTGACAGAACACTCTGGAAACACCATATATTTT.

CDR3 amino acids: CASSLTGGASSPLHF. The CDR3 DNA sequence: TGTGCCAGTAGCTTAACGGGGGGCGCGAGTTCACCCCTCCACTTT. The J gene is TRBJ1-6, the V gene TRBV19; D possibly corresponds to TRBD1 (6 bases). Trimming removed 6 bases at V and 9 bases at J, with 18 bases between. Looked up from germline, CDR1 is LNHDA and CDR2 is SQIVND (reference sequence). This CDR3 spans 15 amino acids.

The CDR3, as DNA: TGTGCCAGCATGTTTGAGGGAGCGGTGGAGCAGTTCTTC. As protein: CASMFEGAVEQFF. The chain couples TRBV27 to TRBJ2-1; D might be TRBD2 (5 bases). V was trimmed by 7 bases and J by 10 bases, leaving 17 bases between them. The CDR3 contains 13 residues. Germline V gene lookup returns CDR1 MNHEY and CDR2 SMNVEV (reference sequence).

The chain joins TRBV28 to TRBJ1-1, with TRBD1 as a possible D gene (6 bases). This CDR3 contains 15 residues. CDR1 MDHEN and CDR2 SYDVKM come from the germline V gene. V was pared by 7 bases and J by 5 bases, with 20 bases between. In DNA form, the CDR3 reads TGTGCCAGCAAATATTTCAGCCGACAGGAAACTGAAGCTTTCTTT. Its translation is CASKYFSRQETEAFF.

The chain combines TRBV29-1 with TRBJ1-2, with D possibly matching TRBD1 (5 bases). The CDR3 runs 14 residues. V dropped 4 bases and J dropped 5 bases, with 17 bases sitting between them. Germline CDR1 is SQVTM and CDR2 is ANQGSEA. The DNA for the CDR3 is TGCAGCGTTGTGGGGGGGGTTCTAGCATATGGCTACACCTTC. Translated, it gives CSVVGGVLAYGYTF.

The genes are TRBV30 and TRBJ1-1; a possible D gene is TRBD1 (5 bases). The CDR3 has 11 amino acids. The germline V gene encodes CDR1 GTSNPN and CDR2 SVGIG (reference sequence). With 2 bases removed from V and 10 bases from J, the gap between germline ends came to 11 bases. The CDR3 region is CAWSSRVLAFF. CDR3 coding DNA: TGTGCCTGGAGTTCCAGGGTTTTAGCTTTCTTT.

This rearrangement joins TRBV3-1 (or the pseudogene TRBV3-2) to TRBJ2-5; 12 bases are shared with TRBD2. The CDR3 contains 17 residues. With V trimmed by 4 bases and J by 4 bases, 10 bases remained unmatched. Germline-derived CDR1 and CDR2 are LGHDT and YNNKEL (reference sequence). Here the CDR3 reads CASSLRRTSGEGETQYF. The CDR3, as DNA: TGTGCCAGCAGCCTCAGAAGGACTAGCGGGGAGGGAGAGACCCAGTACTTC.

V gene TRBV9 combines with J gene TRBJ1-4, with 7 nucleotides matching TRBD1. Trimming at V came to 0 bases and at J to 7 bases, leaving 9 bases not matched to a gene. Germline CDR1 is SGDLS and CDR2 is YYNGEE. The CDR3 has 16 residues. CDR3 region: CASSVAQGGRGEKLFF. The CDR3 DNA follows: TGTGCCAGCAGCGTAGCCCAGGGGGGAAGGGGTGAAAAACTGTTTTTT.

The chain has TRBV5-1 and TRBJ2-7; D might be TRBD2 (6 bases). The V gene lost 4 bases and the J gene lost 4 bases, with 30 bases spanning the gap. This CDR3 region has 19 residues. CDR1 is SGHRS, CDR2 YFSETQ, per germline. The CDR3 nucleotides are TGCGCCAGCAGCCCCTCCGGATATAGGGTTTCGACTAGATGGTACGAGCAGTACTTC. Translating it yields CASSPSGYRVSTRWYEQYF.

V and J are TRBV6-5 and TRBJ1-2; 8 bases line up with TRBD1. CDR3 length equals 13 residues. Trimming took 6 bases from V and 8 from J; bases not matched to a gene: 8. Germline CDR1 is MNHEY and CDR2 is SVGAGI. The CDR3 region is CASSMTGVGGYTF. The CDR3 DNA reads as TGTGCCAGCAGCATGACAGGGGTCGGGGGCTACACCTTC.

J is TRBJ2-7 and V is TRBV7-8; D gene unclear. Per the germline V gene, CDR1 is SGHVS and CDR2 is FQNEAQ. The CDR3 loop spans 14 amino acids. The V gene lost 4 bases and the J gene lost 2 bases, with 12 bases spanning the gap. This CDR3 reads CASSSSRQTYEQYF. The CDR3 DNA follows: TGTGCCAGCAGCTCCAGTCGTCAGACCTACGAGCAGTACTTC.

The CDR3 sequence is CASRQTKMNTEAFF. CDR3 nucleotides: TGTGCCAGCAGGCAGACAAAAATGAACACTGAAGCTTTCTTT. V gene TRBV2 combines with J gene TRBJ1-1, with no clear D. This CDR3 comprises 14 residues. V lost 6 bases and J lost 0, with 11 bases in between. The germline gives CDR1 SNHLY, CDR2 FYNNEI.

The rearrangement joins TRBV6-5 to TRBJ2-7; a weak D match, TRBD1 (6 bases). Per the germline V gene, CDR1 is MNHEY and CDR2 is SVGAGI. The CDR3 runs 14 residues. V gave up 0 bases and J gave up 5 bases, with 11 bases separating them. CDR3: CASSYSTGSHEQYF. As DNA, the CDR3 is TGTGCCAGCAGTTACTCGACAGGTAGCCACGAGCAGTACTTC.

There are a few counts of this clone. This rearrangement joins TRBV2 to TRBJ1-2; perhaps TRBD1 as D (5 bases). Trimming stripped 0 bases from V and 8 bases from J, with 19 bases between. The germline gives CDR1 SNHLY, CDR2 FYNNEI. The CDR3 is 16 residues long. The CDR3 DNA sequence: TGTGCCAGCAGTGAAGCGTCTAGAGGTCAGGGAGGCGGCTACACCTTC. It translates to CASSEASRGQGGGYTF.

J is TRBJ2-3 and V is TRBV18; perhaps TRBD1 as D (5 bases). The V end was cut by 2 bases, the J end by 4 bases, with 16 bases between. Germline assignment: CDR1 KGHSH and CDR2 LQKENI. The CDR3 consists of 16 residues. In DNA form, the CDR3 reads TGTGCCAGCTCACCAGAGACAGCCCCTGTCCCAGATACGCAGTATTTT. This encodes CASSPETAPVPDTQYF.

This chain connects TRBV30 to TRBJ1-5, with a possible D match to TRBD1 (5 bases). The length of the CDR3 is 14 residues. The germline V gene has CDR1 GTSNPN and CDR2 SVGIG (reference sequence). V was shortened by 4 bases and J by 5 bases, with 15 bases between the two germline ends. CDR3 residues: CAWNPGYIDQPQHF. DNA for the CDR3: TGTGCCTGGAACCCAGGGTATATCGATCAGCCCCAGCATTTT. Together with reference TRBV30 and TRBJ1-5, the CDR3 gives the full variable domain: SQTIHQWPATLVQPVGSPLSLECTVEGTSNPNLYWYRQAAGRGLQLLFYSVGIGQISSEVPQNLSASRPQDRQFILSSKKLLLSDSGFYLCAWNPGYIDQPQHFGDGTRLSIL.

The chain links TRBV19 to TRBJ1-5; weak D call: TRBD1 (5 bases). The CDR3 has 15 amino acids. The ends were cut back, 4 bases at V and 2 bases at J, with 12 bases in the middle. The germline V gene has CDR1 LNHDA and CDR2 SQIVND (reference sequence). The CDR3 sequence is CASSKQGNGNQPQHF. CDR3 nucleotide sequence: TGTGCCAGTAGTAAGCAGGGCAACGGCAATCAGCCCCAGCATTTT.

This clone was detected once. This chain links TRBV27 with TRBJ1-6; no clear D. The CDR3 has 13 amino acids. Trimming took off 2 bases at V and 7 bases at J, with 6 bases between the two ends. CDR1 and CDR2 (germline): MNHEY, SMNVEV (reference sequence). CDR3 residues: CASSLAWNSPLHF. In DNA form, the CDR3 reads TGTGCCAGCAGTTTAGCGTGGAATTCACCCCTCCACTTT.

J is TRBJ1-5 and V is TRBV10-3; D might be TRBD1 (6 bases). The germline gives CDR1 ENHRY, CDR2 SYGVKD. This CDR3 is built from 14 residues. V gave up 4 bases and J gave up 3 bases, with 10 bases separating them. The CDR3 DNA follows: TGTGCCATCAGTGGCGGGGGCTACAATCAGCCCCAGCATTTT. As protein: CAISGGGYNQPQHF.

This clone has a count of ten or more. CDR3 region: CASSPGDSRADGYTF. The CDR3 region has the DNA TGCGCCAGCAGCCCGGGGGACTCTCGTGCGGATGGCTACACCTTC. The V call is TRBV5-1, the J call TRBJ1-2; the D gene is possibly TRBD1 (5 bases). Germline V gene lookup returns CDR1 SGHRS and CDR2 YFSETQ. The V end was cut by 4 bases, the J end by 6 bases, with 19 bases between. This CDR3 spans 15 amino acids.

The chain uses TRBV4-3 and TRBJ2-1; TRBD2 aligns across 9 bases. This CDR3 has 18 residues. In germline, CDR1 is LGHNA, CDR2 YSLEER. V trimming: 0 bases; J trimming: 4 bases; junction bases outside the gene matches: 10. The CDR3 DNA is TGCGCCAGCAGCCAAGAGCCCAGGAGGCGGGGGGGTTACAATGAGCAGTTCTTC. Translation: CASSQEPRRRGGYNEQFF.

This chain links TRBV7-9 with TRBJ2-1; D is possibly TRBD2 (5 bases). Trimming left V 2 bases short and J 6 bases short, with 14 bases between. Per the germline V gene, CDR1 is SEHNR and CDR2 is FQNEAQ (reference sequence). The CDR3 is 15 residues long. CDR3 nucleotides: TGTGCCAGCAGCTTACCTAGCAGCGCCTTCAATGAGCAGTTCTTC. Protein: CASSLPSSAFNEQFF. The complete variable domain, with remaining parts taken from reference TRBV7-9 and TRBJ2-1, reads DTGVSQNPRHKITKRGQNVTFRCDPISEHNRLYWYRQTLGQGPEFLTYFQNEAQLEKSRLLSDRFSAERPKGSFSTLEIQRTEQGDSAMYLCASSLPSSAFNEQFFGPGTRLTVL.

This clone has only one observation. The chain uses TRBV3-1 (or the pseudogene TRBV3-2) and TRBJ1-2, with D tentatively TRBD1 (5 bases). This CDR3 is 17 amino acids long. Trimming removed 0 bases at V and 5 bases at J, with 19 bases between. Germline CDR1 is LGHDT and CDR2 is YNNKEL (reference sequence). This CDR3 is CASSQDGGGLLFYGYTF. The CDR3 nucleotides read TGTGCCAGCAGCCAAGATGGGGGGGGTCTCTTATTTTATGGCTACACCTTC.

The V and J genes are TRBV18 and TRBJ1-2; 7 nucleotides align to TRBD1. Trimming cost V 5 bases and J 5 bases; bases outside gene matches: 5. The CDR3 runs to 13 residues. Germline V lookup: CDR1 KGHSH, CDR2 LQKENI. CDR3 DNA: TGTGCCAGCTCATCCGGGACAGATTATGGCTACACCTTC. It is translated as CASSSGTDYGYTF.

This clone was recorded once. The rearrangement joins TRBV29-1 to TRBJ2-7; 11 positions agree with TRBD1. Germline V gene lookup returns CDR1 SQVTM and CDR2 ANQGSEA. The V segment lost 4 bases and the J segment 2 bases; nucleotides outside the gene matches: 4. The CDR3 is 14 residues long. CDR3 in DNA: TGCAGCGTTGCGGGGACAGGGGGGCCCTACGAGCAGTACTTC. Translated: CSVAGTGGPYEQYF.

As concerns this clone: Other DNA sequences in the same sample also yield this CDR3. The chain carries TRBV27 and TRBJ2-1; TRBD2 matches 11 bases. Germline loops: CDR1 MNHEY, CDR2 SMNVEV (reference sequence). CDR3 length: 15 amino acids. The V and J ends lost 5 bases and 7 bases, in that order; junction bases with no gene match: 7. In DNA, the CDR3 is TGTGCCAGCAGTCCGCTAGCGGGAGGAGGGAATGAGCAGTTCTTC. This encodes CASSPLAGGGNEQFF.

The genes are TRBV30 and TRBJ2-5; possibly TRBD2 for D (5 bases). This CDR3 spans 13 amino acids. Trimming took off 0 bases at V and 5 bases at J, with 10 bases between the two ends. Germline V gives CDR1 GTSNPN, CDR2 SVGIG (reference sequence). The CDR3 DNA follows: TGTGCCTGGAGTGTGGGAGCTCTGGAGACCCAGTACTTC. Translated, it gives CAWSVGALETQYF.

The V and J genes are TRBV12-3 or TRBV12-4 and TRBJ1-2, with D perhaps matching TRBD1 (5 bases). The CDR3 sequence is 13 residues long. Trimming stripped 4 bases from V and 2 bases from J, with 8 bases between. Here the CDR3 DNA reads TGTGCCAGCAGTTCTTCAGGGAACTATGGCTACACCTTC. It codes for CASSSSGNYGYTF.

V is TRBV24-1 and J is TRBJ2-5, with 8 bases identical to TRBD1. V was clipped by 4 bases and J by 4 bases; unmatched bases: 4. This CDR3 has 14 amino acids. The germline V gene has CDR1 KGHDR and CDR2 SFDVKD. The CDR3 sequence is CATSETGVGETQYF. The CDR3 bases are TGTGCCACCAGTGAGACAGGGGTCGGAGAGACCCAGTACTTC.

The V gene is TRBV14, the J gene TRBJ1-2; D gene uncertain. CDR1 and CDR2 from the germline V gene are SGHDN and FVKESK. V was clipped by 3 bases and J by 8 bases, with 19 bases between them. CDR3 length: 15 amino acids. CDR3 sequence (DNA): TGTGCCAGCAGCCAGGTGGCAGGAGGATCGGGGGGCTACACCTTC. It yields the protein CASSQVAGGSGGYTF.

The CDR3 nucleotides are TGTGCCAGTAGTATGCGGCTAGGGGACAGGGGCTATGGCTACACCTTC. Translating gives CASSMRLGDRGYGYTF. J is TRBJ1-2 and V is TRBV19; 10 nucleotides agree with TRBD1. The germline V gene encodes CDR1 LNHDA and CDR2 SQIVND (reference sequence). J gave up 4 bases and V 3 bases, and 8 bases lay outside the gene matches. The CDR3 length is 16 residues.